A single sample is the source of the 14 T cell receptor beta chains below, sequenced in a study of blood T cell repertoires in COVID-19. The assay was immunoSEQ multiplex PCR, and TCRdb's table has in-frame clones only and misses some. There are about 150,000 clones in the sample; approximately 84% occur only once, and 8% to 9% lies in the top ten. The sequenced material came from peripheral blood. Source of these receptors: a woman between 55 and 75 years old with COVID-19, enrolled during active disease.

The CDR3 nucleotides read TGCGCCAGCAGTACAGACGGTCAGCCCCAGCATTTT. Residues: CASSTDGQPQHF. The chain uses TRBV5-1 and TRBJ1-5; D gene uncertain. The ends were cut back, 5 bases at V and 6 bases at J, with 9 bases in the middle. CDR3 size: 12 residues. Germline assignment: CDR1 SGHRS and CDR2 YFSETQ.

This chain links TRBV6-6 with TRBJ1-1; D may be TRBD1 (6 bases). V lost 5 bases and J lost 1, with 8 bases in between. CDR3 length equals 13 residues. In germline, CDR1 is MNHNY, CDR2 SVGAGI (reference sequence). The CDR3 DNA reads TGTGCCAGCAGTCCCAGGGGGAACACTGAAGCTTTCTTT. It codes for CASSPRGNTEAFF.

This clone was seen only once. The CDR3, as DNA: TGTGCCACCAGCAGAGGGGGACAGATCTATGGCTACACCTTC. It codes for CATSRGGQIYGYTF. The gene calls are TRBV15 and TRBJ1-2, with TRBD1 matching over 7 bases. CDR3 length: 14 residues. CDR1 and CDR2 from the germline V gene are LNHNV and YYDKDF (reference sequence). The V and J ends lost 1 base and 4 bases, in that order; junction bases with no gene match: 3.

The rearrangement links TRBV27 to TRBJ1-1; D gene ambiguous. The V end was cut by 6 bases, the J end by 6 bases, with 8 bases between. The CDR3 totals 11 residues. In germline, CDR1 is MNHEY, CDR2 SMNVEV (reference sequence). The CDR3 loop reads CASSGSAEAFF. Here the CDR3 DNA reads TGTGCCAGCAGCGGGTCGGCTGAAGCTTTCTTT.

This clone was seen a few times. The chain uses TRBV7-6 and TRBJ1-3, with D perhaps matching TRBD1 (5 bases). V was shortened by 4 bases and J by 5 bases, with 21 bases between the two germline ends. From germline, CDR1 is SGHVS and CDR2 FNYEAQ. The CDR3 runs 17 residues. CDR3 DNA: TGTGCCAGCAGCTCTCGTTCCGGGCCTAGGGGAAGAAACACCATATATTTT. It encodes CASSSRSGPRGRNTIYF.

V is TRBV10-3 and J is TRBJ1-1; D not certain. The V end lost 4 bases, the J end lost 2 bases, and 11 bases lay between the germline ends. The germline V gene has CDR1 ENHRY and CDR2 SYGVKD. The CDR3 length is 14 residues. The CDR3 nucleotides read TGTGCCATCAGTGTTAACAGCCCCAACACTGAAGCTTTCTTT. Amino acid sequence: CAISVNSPNTEAFF.

Written as DNA, the CDR3 is TGTGCCAGCTCACCACGCAGGGCTGGGGCCAACGTCCTGACTTTC. Its protein is CASSPRRAGANVLTF. The chain employs TRBV18 and TRBJ2-6; the D gene is possibly TRBD1 (5 bases). The CDR3 has 15 amino acids. V was cut by 1 base and J by 2 bases, with 6 bases left in between. Looked up from germline, CDR1 is KGHSH and CDR2 is LQKENI.

The chain couples TRBV5-1 to TRBJ2-3, with D unresolved. This CDR3 is 16 amino acids long. Trimming stripped 0 bases from V and 1 base from J, with 12 bases between. The germline V gene encodes CDR1 SGHRS and CDR2 YFSETQ. The CDR3: CASSLALGSRTDTQYF. The CDR3 bases are TGCGCCAGCAGCTTGGCCCTTGGCTCACGCACAGATACGCAGTATTTT. Combining the CDR3 with reference TRBV5-1 and TRBJ2-3 gives the whole variable domain KAGVTQTPRYLIKTRGQQVTLSCSPISGHRSVSWYQQTPGQGLQFLFEYFSETQRNKGNFPGRFSGRQFSNSRSEMNVSTLELGDSALYLCASSLALGSRTDTQYFGPGTRLTVL.

This chain uses TRBV7-6 with TRBJ2-7; D may be TRBD1 (6 bases). This CDR3 contains 13 residues. Germline-derived CDR1 and CDR2 are SGHVS and FNYEAQ. Trimming cost V 1 base and J 2 bases, with 6 bases left between them. The CDR3: CASSLDRAYEQYF. The CDR3 coding sequence is TGTGCCAGCAGCTTAGACAGGGCCTACGAGCAGTACTTC.

About this clone itself: One end of the junction is discordant with germline, which a read error may explain. The chain employs TRBV7-7 and TRBJ1-3; D remains unclear. CDR3 length: 13 amino acids. The germline V gene has CDR1 SSHAT and CDR2 FNYEAQ (reference sequence). The CDR3 DNA reads TGTGCTAGCAGCTTAGGACTTGGAAACACCATATATTTT. Its protein product is CASSLGLGNTIYF.

The V gene is TRBV3-1 (or the pseudogene TRBV3-2), the J gene TRBJ1-2; D gene unclear. The germline V gene encodes CDR1 LGHDT and CDR2 YNNKEL (reference sequence). The CDR3 length is 13 residues. V lost 1 base and J 5 bases, leaving 8 bases between the germline ends. This CDR3 is CASSQVTGYGYTF. DNA for the CDR3: TGTGCCAGCAGCCAAGTCACGGGTTATGGCTACACCTTC.

J is TRBJ2-7 and V is TRBV18, with D unclear. Trimming left V 3 bases short and J 0 bases short, with 9 bases between. This CDR3 has 14 residues. Looked up from germline, CDR1 is KGHSH and CDR2 is LQKENI. For the CDR3, the DNA is TGTGCCAGCTCACCCTGGGCCGCCTCCTACGAGCAGTACTTC. As protein: CASSPWAASYEQYF.

This clone came up once. J is TRBJ2-7 and V is TRBV19, with D tentatively TRBD1 (6 bases). CDR1 is LNHDA and CDR2 is SQIVND in the germline V gene (reference sequence). The ends were cut back, 0 bases at V and 0 bases at J, with 18 bases in the middle. The CDR3 runs 18 residues. The CDR3, as DNA: TGTGCCAGTAGTATAGATGGCCTTGGGACACCGAGCTCCTACGAGCAGTACTTC. Its protein is CASSIDGLGTPSSYEQYF.

The chain has TRBV6-5 and TRBJ1-2, with D tentatively TRBD1 (6 bases). CDR1 and CDR2 (germline): MNHEY, SVGAGI. With 0 bases removed from V and 10 bases from J, the gap between germline ends came to 15 bases. CDR3 length equals 14 residues. The CDR3 loop reads CASSYSGKQGLYTF. CDR3 nucleotides: TGTGCCAGCAGTTACTCTGGGAAACAGGGCCTCTACACCTTC.